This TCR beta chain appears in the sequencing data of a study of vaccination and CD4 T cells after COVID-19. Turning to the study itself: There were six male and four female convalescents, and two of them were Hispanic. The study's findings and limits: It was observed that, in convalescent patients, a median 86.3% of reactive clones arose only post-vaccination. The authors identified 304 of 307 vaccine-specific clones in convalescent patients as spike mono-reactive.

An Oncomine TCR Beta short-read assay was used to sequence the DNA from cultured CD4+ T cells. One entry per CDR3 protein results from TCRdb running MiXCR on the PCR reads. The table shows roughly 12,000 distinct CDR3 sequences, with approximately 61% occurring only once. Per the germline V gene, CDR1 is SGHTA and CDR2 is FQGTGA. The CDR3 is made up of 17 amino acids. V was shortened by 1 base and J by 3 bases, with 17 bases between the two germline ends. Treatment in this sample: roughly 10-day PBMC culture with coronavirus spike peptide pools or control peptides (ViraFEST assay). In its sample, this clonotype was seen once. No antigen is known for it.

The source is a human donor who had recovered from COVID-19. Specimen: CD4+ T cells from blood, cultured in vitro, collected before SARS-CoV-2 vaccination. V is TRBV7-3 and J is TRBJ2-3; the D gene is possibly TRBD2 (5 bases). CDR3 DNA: TGTGCCAGCAGCTTAAGATTCCGGGGTCGGGGAACAGATACGCAGTATTTT. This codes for CASSLRFRGRGTDTQYF.